Following are 14 T cell receptor beta chains from one sample sequenced in a study of spatial heterogeneity in lung cancer. In TCRdb, the 5' RACE reads were re-called with MiXCR into one record per CDR3 protein. The profile shows 7,500 to 10,000 distinct CDR3 sequences, about 54% of them singletons. Sample time point: sample taken at primary tumor resection. Their specific antigens are unknown. Whole-study results and caveats: Tumors with more nonsynonymous mutations had more expanded intratumoral alpha and beta TCRs.

This specimen was lung tumor tissue, taken at surgery. All receptors derive from a female donor with early-stage non-small cell lung cancer.

This clonotype turned up a few times. The library was built for alpha chains, so this beta chain is an off-target read and its size means little. The rearrangement uses TRBV12-3 or TRBV12-4 and TRBJ1-2; TRBD1 is a possible D gene (5 bases). V was trimmed by 2 bases and J by 7 bases, leaving 14 bases between them. This CDR3 comprises 14 residues. The CDR3 nucleotides are TGTGCCAGCAGTTTACAGTCAGGGTTAGGTGGCTACACCTTC. Translation: CASSLQSGLGGYTF.

A remark on this clonotype: This beta chain came through as a stray read in a library set up for alpha chains, and its size says little. The chain joins TRBV12-3 or TRBV12-4 to TRBJ1-5; D gene unclear. This CDR3 region has 14 residues. Trimming removed 2 bases from V and 5 bases from J, with 10 bases in between. CDR3 DNA sequence: TGTGCCAGCAGTTTATTGTGGGTGGATCAGCCCCAGCATTTT. Protein product: CASSLLWVDQPQHF.

Details on this clonotype: Little can be read into the size of this beta chain, an off-target read in a library designed for alpha chains. The chain joins TRBV7-2 to TRBJ2-2; D is undetermined. Trimming shortened V by 5 bases and J by 3 bases, and 7 bases separated the two germline ends. The CDR3 loop spans 13 amino acids. Germline CDR1 is SGHTA and CDR2 is FQGNSA. The CDR3 bases are TGTGCCAGCAGCAAAATACACACCGGGGAGCTGTTTTTT. Translation: CASSKIHTGELFF.

Details on this clonotype: This beta chain represents an off-target read in a library built for alpha chains; its size is of limited meaning. The chain uses TRBV10-2 and TRBJ2-5; D is perhaps TRBD2 (5 bases). CDR3 length: 13 residues. The V gene lost 5 bases and the J gene lost 3 bases, with 10 bases spanning the gap. The germline V gene has CDR1 WSHSY and CDR2 SAAADI. The CDR3 sequence: CASSRGLKETQYF. As DNA, the CDR3 is TGCGCCAGCAGTAGAGGACTTAAAGAGACCCAGTACTTC.

To note about this clonotype: In a library made to pick up alpha chains, this beta chain is a stray read with a size that means little. J is TRBJ1-1 and V is TRBV4-3; D perhaps matches TRBD1 (6 bases). CDR3 length: 14 residues. Germline V gene sequence: CDR1 LGHNA, CDR2 YSLEER. Trimming left V 2 bases short and J 0 bases short, with 7 bases between. CDR3 loop: CASSQQGMNTEAFF. DNA for the CDR3: TGCGCCAGCAGCCAACAGGGGATGAACACTGAAGCTTTCTTT.

As regards this clonotype: This beta chain is an off-target read within a library intended for alpha chains, so its frequency means little. The chain is built from TRBV10-2 and TRBJ2-7; D is possibly TRBD1 (6 bases). This CDR3 region has 14 residues. Germline lookup yields CDR1 WSHSY and CDR2 SAAADI. Trimming removed 7 bases from V and 3 bases from J, with 16 bases in between. Here the CDR3 DNA reads TGCGCCAGCAATCCGACGAGGGGGTACTACGAGCAGTACTTC. It translates to CASNPTRGYYEQYF.

As concerns this clonotype: This beta chain turned up in a library designed for alpha chains; as an off-target read, its abundance says little. The J gene is TRBJ2-7, the V gene TRBV11-2; D is perhaps TRBD2 (7 bases). Germline-derived CDR1 and CDR2 are SGHAT and FQNNGV. CDR3 length: 13 residues. Trimming pared 5 bases from V and 6 bases from J, leaving 14 bases between. CDR3 nucleotide sequence: TGTGCCAGCAGCACTAGGGGGGGCTCCGAGCAGTACTTC. As protein: CASSTRGGSEQYF.

Note on this clonotype: Since it is a stray read in a library aimed at alpha chains, this beta chain has a size that is not meaningful. V usage is TRBV6-5 and J usage is TRBJ2-7; the match to TRBD1 covers 8 bases. CDR3 length: 13 residues. The ends lost 2 bases at V and 6 bases at J; junction bases unmatched: 3. Germline V gives CDR1 MNHEY, CDR2 SVGAGI. The CDR3 DNA sequence: TGTGCCAGCAGTTACGTTGACAGGGGCGAGCAGTACTTC. It codes for CASSYVDRGEQYF.

Details on this clonotype: With the library built for alpha chains, this beta chain is off target and its frequency is not meaningful. The chain carries TRBV27 and TRBJ1-2, with D possibly matching TRBD1 (5 bases). The germline gives CDR1 MNHEY, CDR2 SMNVEV (reference sequence). V lost 3 bases and J lost 6, with 11 bases in between. CDR3 length: 13 amino acids. CDR3 nucleotides: TGTGCCAGCAGTTTGGCGCAGGGAGATGGCTACACCTTC. Residues: CASSLAQGDGYTF.

As regards this clonotype: Because this beta chain is a stray read in a library intended to capture alpha chains, its abundance should not be given much weight. The chain carries TRBV18 and TRBJ2-1; possible D gene TRBD2, 6 bases. This CDR3 region has 17 residues. V was clipped by 5 bases and J by 0 bases, with 17 bases between them. In germline, CDR1 is KGHSH, CDR2 LQKENI. CDR3 amino acids: CASSNPGLGGSYNEQFF. The DNA of the CDR3 is TGTGCCAGCTCAAACCCTGGATTGGGGGGCTCCTACAATGAGCAGTTCTTC.

Remarks on this clonotype: Since it is a stray read in a library aimed at alpha chains, this beta chain has a size that is not meaningful. This rearrangement joins TRBV30 to TRBJ2-5, with a possible D match to TRBD1 (5 bases). Trimming left V 3 bases short and J 2 bases short, with 10 bases between. The V gene's germline CDR1 is GTSNPN and CDR2 SVGIG (reference sequence). The CDR3 length is 13 residues. The DNA for the CDR3 is TGTGCCTGGAGCAGGGCTACACAAGAGACCCAGTACTTC. It encodes CAWSRATQETQYF.

Within the sample, this clonotype is medium-sized (0.01 to 0.1%). With the library built for alpha chains, this beta chain is off target and its frequency is not meaningful. This chain connects TRBV20-1 to TRBJ2-7; 9 nucleotides agree with TRBD1. The CDR3 is 15 residues long. Germline V gene sequence: CDR1 DFQATT, CDR2 SNEGSKA (reference sequence). The V gene end was trimmed by 1 base and the J gene end by 9 bases; junction bases not matched to a gene: 13. The CDR3 bases are TGCAGTGCTAGAGGCCGGGGACAGGGCCCAGGAGGGCAGTACTTC. It yields the protein CSARGRGQGPGGQYF.

This clonotype was seen more than once but under ten times. Within a library made for alpha chains, this beta chain is off target, and its count is uninformative. The CDR3 sequence: CASSLTGVGALYGYTF. DNA of the CDR3: TGTGCCAGCAGCTTAACGGGAGTAGGGGCCCTTTATGGCTACACCTTC. The rearrangement links TRBV7-9 to TRBJ1-2; TRBD1 might be the D (5 bases). The length of the CDR3 is 16 residues. Germline CDR1 reads SEHNR; CDR2 reads FQNEAQ (reference sequence). Trimming removed 2 bases from V and 5 bases from J, with 18 bases in between.

About this clonotype: This beta chain is an unintended read in a library built for alpha chains; its size means little. The chain combines TRBV20-1 with TRBJ2-1; weak D call: TRBD2 (6 bases). Trimming stripped 3 bases from V and 8 bases from J, with 14 bases between. CDR1 DFQATT and CDR2 SNEGSKA come from the germline V gene (reference sequence). CDR3 length: 13 residues. As DNA, the CDR3 is TGCAGTGCTAGTCCAGGAGGGATCGATGAGCAGTTCTTC. The encoded protein is CSASPGGIDEQFF.